This entry lists 3 T cell receptor beta chains sequenced from one sample in a study of cytomegalovirus exposure and HLA in healthy donors. This table comes from immunoSEQ multiplex PCR, and its TCRdb copy is limited to in-frame clones, with some not included. The data contain around 180,000 clones, about 84% of them singletons. The material sequenced was PBMCs. The receptors come from a young woman in good health and CMV-seronegative.

V and J are TRBV18 and TRBJ2-7; 11 nucleotides match TRBD2. The V gene's germline CDR1 is KGHSH and CDR2 LQKENI. V lost 3 bases and J lost 4; bases outside the gene matches: 5. The CDR3 is 15 amino acids. CDR3 coding DNA: TGTGCCAGCTCACCTAGCGGGGGGGCCGAGTACGAGCAGTACTTC. Its translation is CASSPSGGAEYEQYF.

The DNA of the CDR3 is TGTGCCTGGAGCAGGGAACCTTCGGGAACAGGGGACCCTAACTATGGCTACACCTTC. Translation gives CAWSREPSGTGDPNYGYTF. J is TRBJ1-2 and V is TRBV30; the match to TRBD1 covers 7 bases. The trim removed 3 bases at V and 0 bases at J, leaving 19 bases unmatched. Germline V gene data show CDR1 as GTSNPN and CDR2 as SVGIG (reference sequence). CDR3 length equals 19 residues. Drawing the rest from reference TRBV30 and TRBJ1-2, the complete variable domain is SQTIHQWPATLVQPVGSPLSLECTVEGTSNPNLYWYRQAAGRGLQLLFYSVGIGQISSEVPQNLSASRPQDRQFILSSKKLLLSDSGFYLCAWSREPSGTGDPNYGYTFGSGTRLTVV.

This chain uses TRBV2 with TRBJ2-5; 7 positions match TRBD2. Unmatched junction bases numbered 3, after V lost 4 bases and J lost 4 bases. The CDR3 loop spans 13 amino acids. In germline, CDR1 is SNHLY, CDR2 FYNNEI. CDR3: CASSAGRGETQYF. The CDR3, as DNA: TGTGCCAGCAGTGCAGGGAGGGGAGAGACCCAGTACTTC. The full variable domain, in which reference TRBV2 and TRBJ2-5 provide the parts outside the CDR3, is EPEVTQTPSHQVTQMGQEVILRCVPISNHLYFYWYRQILGQKVEFLVSFYNNEISEKSEIFDDQFSVERPDGSNFTLKIRSTKLEDSAMYFCASSAGRGETQYFGPGTRLLVL.